The rows below give T cell receptor beta chains drawn from one sample of a study of T-cell reconstitution after alpha-beta-depleted transplantation in children. TCRdb recomputed calls from the PCR reads with MiXCR, one row per CDR3 protein. This table holds around 450,000 distinct CDR3 sequences, approximately 10% found once. The sample was PBMCs, taken before TCRalphabeta/CD19-depleted stem cell transplant. The receptors come from a child aged 2-15 years with inherited bone marrow failure, due to receive a stem cell transplant. CDR3s leave out the opening cysteine and the closing phenylalanine or tryptophan. The D gene is left open where the match is weak.

j_call,v_call,d_call,cdr3_aa
TRBJ2-2,TRBV29-1,TRBD2,SVGPSGSGGELF
TRBJ2-7,TRBV29-1,TRBD1,SVEGQDRYEQY
TRBJ1-1,TRBV20-1,.,SARGGNTEAF
TRBJ2-2,TRBV20-1,.,SATHPLNTGELF
TRBJ1-5,TRBV6-2/TRBV6-3,.,ASSLLGGFTQPQH
TRBJ2-7,TRBV27,TRBD2,ASSLSGLAGEWYEQY
TRBJ2-4,TRBV11-1,TRBD2,ASSPVLAGPTAKNIQY
TRBJ2-5,TRBV20-1,.,SATQRGLETQY
TRBJ2-1,TRBV4-1,.,ASSQDLTPYNEQF
TRBJ1-5,TRBV18,TRBD1,ASSQTGPDQPQH
TRBJ2-2,TRBV4-2,.,ASSQGARTSTGELF
TRBJ2-3,TRBV7-8,.,ASSTINTDTQY
TRBJ2-1,TRBV12-3/TRBV12-4,TRBD2,ASSLGGGTGGEQF
TRBJ2-7,TRBV10-3,.,AISDKQGRDEQY
TRBJ2-7,TRBV19,TRBD1,ASSMAEMGQSYEQY
TRBJ2-3,TRBV30,.,AWGRGDTQY
TRBJ1-1,TRBV4-1,TRBD1,ASSQTDRGTVNTEAF
TRBJ2-7,TRBV28,.,ASSFTGVYEQY
TRBJ1-4,TRBV4-3,.,ASSLKRGPNEKLF
TRBJ2-5,TRBV7-8,TRBD2,ASSFGLAGSLLSFGTQY
TRBJ2-7,TRBV28,TRBD2,ASSTLGGNEQY
TRBJ1-2,TRBV10-3,TRBD1,AISGDRQGAPGYT
TRBJ1-2,TRBV5-4,.,ASSFISTGDGGYGYT
TRBJ2-5,TRBV7-2,.,ASSRQTGAESETQY
TRBJ1-1,TRBV6-5,.,ASSSRVAEAF
TRBJ1-2,TRBV5-1,.,ASSSDLTGYT
TRBJ2-3,TRBV3-1,.,ASSQVRGADTQY
TRBJ2-2,TRBV27,.,ASSYGNTGELF
TRBJ2-5,TRBV12-3/TRBV12-4,.,ASSMILQETQY
TRBJ2-6,TRBV7-1,.,ASRPSPSGANVLT
TRBJ1-1,TRBV27,.,ASRGGGFAEAF